The 32 T cell receptor beta chains presented below share a single source sample, sequenced in a study of T cell changes during pregnancy in multiple sclerosis. The method was immunoSEQ multiplex PCR; TCRdb's version includes in-frame clones alone and lacks a portion of them. The sample has 60,000 to 85,000 clones, roughly 89% seen once. Sequences were derived from peripheral blood, sampled after pregnancy. The origin of the receptors is a female donor in good health, enrolled as a control in a pregnancy study.

The chain has TRBV6-5 and TRBJ2-7; 8 bases agree with TRBD1. CDR1 is MNHEY and CDR2 is SVGAGI in the germline V gene. V was clipped by 2 bases and J by 3 bases; unmatched bases: 0. This CDR3 spans 13 amino acids. The CDR3, as DNA: TGTGCCAGCAGTTACACAGGGGGCTACGAGCAGTACTTC. Translating gives CASSYTGGYEQYF.

The chain couples TRBV18 to TRBJ2-7, with 8 bases that match TRBD1. CDR3 length equals 16 residues. CDR1 and CDR2 (germline): KGHSH, LQKENI. After removal of 4 bases from V and 2 bases from J, the junction contained 10 bases not matched to a gene. The CDR3 region is CASSLPGTGTTYEQYF. The CDR3 DNA sequence: TGTGCCAGCTCACTTCCCGGGACAGGAACTACCTACGAGCAGTACTTC.

This clone was detected once. This sequence joins TRBV7-9 and TRBJ1-3, with D perhaps TRBD1 (5 bases). This CDR3 has 13 amino acids. With 5 bases removed from V and 4 bases from J, the gap between germline ends came to 9 bases. Per the germline V gene, CDR1 is SEHNR and CDR2 is FQNEAQ (reference sequence). The CDR3 is CASSGGYGNTIYF. CDR3 nucleotides: TGTGCCAGCAGCGGGGGGTACGGAAACACCATATATTTT.

This chain links TRBV7-3 with TRBJ2-1; 9 bases align to TRBD2. V trimming: 2 bases; J trimming: 5 bases; junction bases outside the gene matches: 4. Germline assignment: CDR1 SGHTA and CDR2 FQGTGA. The CDR3 is 15 residues long. The CDR3 DNA is TGTGCCAGCAGCTTACGAGCTAGCGGGAACAATGAGCAGTTCTTC. This sequence encodes CASSLRASGNNEQFF.

The V gene is TRBV23-1, the J gene TRBJ2-7, with 12 bases lining up with TRBD2. TRBV23-1 is marked as an open reading frame, function uncertain. CDR3 size: 17 residues. The ends lost 7 bases at V and 7 bases at J; junction bases unmatched: 17. The CDR3 DNA reads as TGCGCCAGCACACGATCCCCTAGCGGGAGGGTAATCAGGGAGCAGTACTTC. Protein sequence: CASTRSPSGRVIREQYF.

The chain has TRBV5-1 and TRBJ1-5; D may be TRBD1 (5 bases). The CDR3 extends over 15 amino acids. Germline V gene sequence: CDR1 SGHRS, CDR2 YFSETQ. V gave up 5 bases and J gave up 2 bases, with 14 bases separating them. DNA of the CDR3: TGCGCCAGCAGTCCAGGGTCGGGTGGCAATCAGCCCCAGCATTTT. Translated: CASSPGSGGNQPQHF.

The J gene is TRBJ2-1, the V gene TRBV5-1, with TRBD2 identical over 16 bases. The germline V gene has CDR1 SGHRS and CDR2 YFSETQ. V lost 2 bases and J lost 0; bases outside the gene matches: 11. The CDR3 is 21 amino acids. CDR3: CASSFPGTSGRAGYSYNEQFF. The CDR3 DNA follows: TGCGCCAGCAGCTTCCCCGGGACTAGCGGGAGGGCCGGGTACTCCTACAATGAGCAGTTCTTC.

The J gene is TRBJ2-3, the V gene TRBV5-1, with 11 bases aligning to TRBD2. Per germline, CDR1 SGHRS and CDR2 YFSETQ. V was pared by 5 bases and J by 4 bases, with 3 bases of the junction left unmatched. The CDR3 runs to 14 residues. The CDR3 region is CASSSGGASDTQYF. The DNA of the CDR3 is TGCGCCAGCAGTAGCGGGGGGGCCTCAGATACGCAGTATTTT.

The J gene is TRBJ1-5, the V gene TRBV6-6; D unresolved. The V and J ends lost 2 bases and 7 bases respectively, with 9 bases between them. The CDR3 has 13 residues. Germline V gives CDR1 MNHNY, CDR2 SVGAGI (reference sequence). Here the CDR3 reads CASSYLDYQPQHF. CDR3 coding DNA: TGTGCCAGCAGTTACCTCGACTACCAGCCCCAGCATTTT.

The chain is built from TRBV7-8 and TRBJ1-3; TRBD1 agrees at 8 bases. With 5 bases clipped from V and 1 base from J, the junction kept 4 bases outside the gene matches. The length of the CDR3 is 15 residues. Germline lookup yields CDR1 SGHVS and CDR2 FQNEAQ. CDR3 coding DNA: TGTGCCAGCAGCCCTTGGACAGGGTCTGGAAACACCATATATTTT. Protein sequence: CASSPWTGSGNTIYF.

Only one count was recorded for this clone. V and J are TRBV11-2 and TRBJ2-1; 11 bases map to TRBD2. V was pared by 5 bases and J by 0 bases, with 3 bases of the junction left unmatched. This CDR3 is built from 16 residues. Germline-derived CDR1 and CDR2 are SGHAT and FQNNGV. CDR3 nucleotide sequence: TGTGCCAGCAGCGGGACTAGCGGTAGCTCCTACAATGAGCAGTTCTTC. Amino acid sequence: CASSGTSGSSYNEQFF.

The chain combines TRBV10-3 with TRBJ1-5, with D unclear. The germline V gene encodes CDR1 ENHRY and CDR2 SYGVKD. Trimming took 0 bases from V and 3 from J, leaving 12 bases between them. The CDR3 is 16 residues long. The CDR3, as DNA: TGTGCCATCAGTGAGTCGAGGGTCCAGGACAATCAGCCCCAGCATTTT. This encodes CAISESRVQDNQPQHF.

The chain employs TRBV28 and TRBJ2-7, with a weak D call TRBD1 (5 bases). V was trimmed by 8 bases and J by 1 base, leaving 15 bases between them. Germline V lookup: CDR1 MDHEN, CDR2 SYDVKM. The length of the CDR3 is 14 residues. CDR3 amino acids: CASGPLTESYEQYF. The CDR3 DNA is TGTGCCAGCGGACCTTTGACAGAATCCTACGAGCAGTACTTC. The full variable domain, with the rest looked up from reference TRBV28 and TRBJ2-7, is DVKVTQSSRYLVKRTGEKVFLECVQDMDHENMFWYRQDPGLGLRLIYFSYDVKMKEKGDIPEGYSVSREKKERFSLILESASTNQTSMYLCASGPLTESYEQYFGPGTRLTVT.

The V gene is TRBV4-2, the J gene TRBJ2-5; TRBD2 matches 10 bases. Germline lookup yields CDR1 LGHNA and CDR2 YNFKEQ. Trimming cost V 1 base and J 2 bases; bases outside gene matches: 4. CDR3 length equals 16 residues. The CDR3 DNA is TGTGCCAGCAGCCAAGGTCAAGCGGGAGGGCAAGAGACCCAGTACTTC. Residues: CASSQGQAGGQETQYF.

The rearrangement joins TRBV27 to TRBJ1-6, with 7 bases fitting TRBD1. This CDR3 contains 18 residues. The trim removed 0 bases at V and 6 bases at J, leaving 11 bases unmatched. Germline values: CDR1 MNHEY, CDR2 SMNVEV (reference sequence). DNA for the CDR3: TGTGCCAGCAGTTTATCTAAACGACCCACAGGGGCTAATTCACCCCTCCACTTT. Amino acid sequence: CASSLSKRPTGANSPLHF.

This clone counts as medium-sized. This chain connects TRBV27 to TRBJ1-1; 9 nucleotides line up with TRBD1. Germline CDR1 MNHEY, CDR2 SMNVEV (reference sequence). Trimming removed 6 bases from V and 6 bases from J; junction bases left unmatched: 2. The CDR3 loop spans 12 amino acids. CDR3 amino acids: CASSTGGPEAFF. CDR3 DNA: TGTGCCAGCAGCACAGGGGGCCCTGAAGCTTTCTTT.

J is TRBJ1-4 and V is TRBV28, with a possible D match to TRBD1 (5 bases). This CDR3 contains 15 residues. V lost 4 bases, J lost 4 bases, and 13 bases lay in between. From germline, CDR1 is MDHEN and CDR2 SYDVKM. The CDR3 DNA reads TGTGCCAGCAGTTACCCGGGGGGTATTAATGAAAAACTGTTTTTT. This gives the protein CASSYPGGINEKLFF.

CDR3 residues: CASSELTEDDNEQFF. The CDR3 DNA sequence: TGTGCCAGCAGCGAATTGACGGAGGACGACAATGAGCAGTTCTTC. The chain carries TRBV7-8 and TRBJ2-1; possible D gene TRBD2, 5 bases. CDR3 size: 15 residues. CDR1 is SGHVS, CDR2 FQNEAQ, per germline. V lost 5 bases and J 5 bases, leaving 16 bases between the germline ends.

The rearrangement uses TRBV5-1 and TRBJ1-1; 9 bases align to TRBD1. The CDR3 spans 16 residues. Germline CDR1 reads SGHRS; CDR2 reads YFSETQ. V was clipped by 3 bases and J by 0 bases; unmatched bases: 6. For the CDR3, the DNA is TGCGCCAGCAGCTCCCCACAGGGGGCGGTGAACACTGAAGCTTTCTTT. Amino acids: CASSSPQGAVNTEAFF.

The rearrangement uses TRBV6-5 and TRBJ1-5, with TRBD1 as a possible D gene (6 bases). CDR1 and CDR2 (germline): MNHEY, SVGAGI. The V end was cut by 5 bases, the J end by 2 bases, with 13 bases between. This CDR3 contains 15 residues. The CDR3 region has the DNA TGTGCCAGCAGTGGGGACACGTGGGGCAATCAGCCCCAGCATTTT. As protein: CASSGDTWGNQPQHF.

This clone was detected a few times. This chain links TRBV19 with TRBJ1-6; tentative D call: TRBD1 (5 bases). Germline V gives CDR1 LNHDA, CDR2 SQIVND (reference sequence). The CDR3 is 14 residues long. Trimming stripped 5 bases from V and 7 bases from J, with 12 bases between. CDR3 bases: TGTGCCAGTAGTCCCGGGGGTGGCAATTCACCCCTCCACTTT. Translating gives CASSPGGGNSPLHF. Combining the CDR3 with reference TRBV19 and TRBJ1-6 gives the whole variable domain DGGITQSPKYLFRKEGQNVTLSCEQNLNHDAMYWYRQDPGQGLRLIYYSQIVNDFQKGDIAEGYSVSREKKESFPLTVTSAQKNPTAFYLCASSPGGGNSPLHFGNGTRLTVT.

This chain joins TRBV4-1 and TRBJ1-2; the match to TRBD1 covers 10 bases. The V gene's germline CDR1 is MGHRA and CDR2 YSYEKL. CDR3 length: 14 amino acids. Unmatched junction bases numbered 2, after V lost 1 base and J lost 6 bases. The CDR3 coding sequence is TGCGCCAGCAGCCAAGTAGGACAGGGGGATGGCTACACCTTC. Residues: CASSQVGQGDGYTF.

The rearrangement joins TRBV5-1 to TRBJ2-3, with 9 nucleotides matching TRBD2. The CDR3 extends over 15 amino acids. From germline, CDR1 is SGHRS and CDR2 YFSETQ. The junction had 6 bases not matched to a gene; V was cut back by 2 bases and J by 5 bases. The CDR3 sequence: CASSLTRGGQDTQYF. CDR3 coding DNA: TGCGCCAGCAGCTTAACGCGGGGGGGCCAAGATACGCAGTATTTT. Filled out from reference TRBV5-1 and TRBJ2-3, the complete variable domain reads KAGVTQTPRYLIKTRGQQVTLSCSPISGHRSVSWYQQTPGQGLQFLFEYFSETQRNKGNFPGRFSGRQFSNSRSEMNVSTLELGDSALYLCASSLTRGGQDTQYFGPGTRLTVL.

The rearrangement uses TRBV28 and TRBJ2-5; 7 bases align to TRBD1. CDR1 is MDHEN, CDR2 SYDVKM, per germline. V gave up 6 bases and J gave up 5 bases; unmatched junction bases: 9. The CDR3 length is 14 residues. The CDR3 region is CASSLQGPGETQYF. Here the CDR3 DNA reads TGTGCCAGCAGCCTACAGGGGCCTGGGGAGACCCAGTACTTC.

The chain combines TRBV18 with TRBJ2-7; TRBD1 might be the D (8 bases). Germline-derived CDR1 and CDR2 are KGHSH and LQKENI. The length of the CDR3 is 13 residues. Deletions cut 4 bases from V and 7 bases from J, with 14 bases between. CDR3 in DNA: TGTGCCAGCTCACAAAACAGGGGGGGAGAGCAGTACTTC. This encodes CASSQNRGGEQYF. The variable domain in full, with the rest retrieved from reference TRBV18 and TRBJ2-7, is NAGVMQNPRHLVRRRGQEARLRCSPMKGHSHVYWYRQLPEEGLKFMVYLQKENIIDESGMPKERFSAEFPKEGPSILRIQQVVRGDSAAYFCASSQNRGGEQYFGPGTRLTVT.

The chain links TRBV19 to TRBJ1-5, with unresolved D. CDR3 length equals 20 residues. V shed 4 bases and J shed 2 bases, with 27 bases lying between them. Per the germline V gene, CDR1 is LNHDA and CDR2 is SQIVND (reference sequence). The CDR3 loop reads CASSTRPGLRYRLGNQPQHF. CDR3 nucleotide sequence: TGTGCCAGTAGTACCCGTCCTGGCCTGCGATATAGACTAGGCAATCAGCCCCAGCATTTT.

The rearrangement uses TRBV6-5 and TRBJ2-3; TRBD2 might be the D (6 bases). Per germline, CDR1 MNHEY and CDR2 SVGAGI. The CDR3 runs to 11 residues. The V end was cut by 11 bases, the J end by 3 bases, with 9 bases between. The CDR3 is CAAGGTDTQYF. CDR3 nucleotide sequence: TGTGCCGCCGGGGGTACAGATACGCAGTATTTT.

The rearrangement links TRBV5-1 to TRBJ1-1, with 7 bases lining up with TRBD1. This CDR3 is 15 amino acids long. V dropped 0 bases and J dropped 0; count of bases not matched to a gene: 2. From germline, CDR1 is SGHRS and CDR2 YFSETQ. For the CDR3, the DNA is TGCGCCAGCAGCTTGGCACAGGGGATGAACACTGAAGCTTTCTTT. This codes for CASSLAQGMNTEAFF.

This clone has more than one count but fewer than ten. The V gene is TRBV27, the J gene TRBJ2-5, with 7 bases that match TRBD1. Germline loops: CDR1 MNHEY, CDR2 SMNVEV (reference sequence). Unmatched junction bases numbered 9, after V lost 9 bases and J lost 2 bases. The CDR3 is made up of 14 amino acids. This CDR3 is CARRDRALQETQYF. CDR3 in DNA: TGTGCCAGAAGAGACAGGGCGCTTCAAGAGACCCAGTACTTC.

J is TRBJ1-6 and V is TRBV7-9, with 7 bases fitting TRBD1. From germline, CDR1 is SEHNR and CDR2 FQNEAQ (reference sequence). V lost 3 bases and J lost 7; bases outside the gene matches: 6. CDR3 size: 15 residues. The CDR3 loop is CASSFNQGENSPLHF. The DNA for the CDR3 is TGTGCCAGCAGCTTTAATCAGGGGGAAAATTCACCCCTCCACTTT.

For the CDR3, the DNA is TGTGCCAGCAGAGGACAGGGTACCTACGAGCAGTACTTC. Its protein is CASRGQGTYEQYF. This sequence joins TRBV28 and TRBJ2-7; 8 nucleotides agree with TRBD1. The germline gives CDR1 MDHEN, CDR2 SYDVKM. The CDR3 is 13 amino acids. After removal of 6 bases from V and 2 bases from J, the junction contained 3 bases not matched to a gene.

The chain's CDR3 is CASSRQDLGNSPLHF. CDR3 DNA: TGTGCCAGTAGTAGACAGGACCTGGGGAATTCACCCCTCCACTTT. The V call is TRBV19, the J call TRBJ1-6; the D gene is possibly TRBD1 (6 bases). The CDR3 loop spans 15 amino acids. CDR1 LNHDA and CDR2 SQIVND come from the germline V gene (reference sequence). The germline V and J ends were trimmed by 4 bases and 7 bases, with 14 bases remaining between them. The full variable domain, with the rest looked up from reference TRBV19 and TRBJ1-6, is DGGITQSPKYLFRKEGQNVTLSCEQNLNHDAMYWYRQDPGQGLRLIYYSQIVNDFQKGDIAEGYSVSREKKESFPLTVTSAQKNPTAFYLCASSRQDLGNSPLHFGNGTRLTVT.